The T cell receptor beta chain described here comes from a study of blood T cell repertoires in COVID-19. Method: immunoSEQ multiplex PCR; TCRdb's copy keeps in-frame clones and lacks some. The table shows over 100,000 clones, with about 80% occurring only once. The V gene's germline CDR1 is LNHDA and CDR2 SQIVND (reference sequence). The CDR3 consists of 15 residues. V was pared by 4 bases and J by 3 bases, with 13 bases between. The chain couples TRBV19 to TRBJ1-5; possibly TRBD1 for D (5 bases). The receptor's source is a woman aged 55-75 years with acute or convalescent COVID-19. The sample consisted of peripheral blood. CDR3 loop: CASSRAGGNNQPQHF. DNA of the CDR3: TGTGCCAGTAGTAGGGCCGGGGGGAACAATCAGCCCCAGCATTTT. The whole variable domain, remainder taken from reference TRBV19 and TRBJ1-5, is DGGITQSPKYLFRKEGQNVTLSCEQNLNHDAMYWYRQDPGQGLRLIYYSQIVNDFQKGDIAEGYSVSREKKESFPLTVTSAQKNPTAFYLCASSRAGGNNQPQHFGDGTRLSIL.